The 8 T cell receptor beta chains listed next were all sequenced from one sample in a study of cytomegalovirus exposure and HLA in healthy donors. TCRdb's table, derived via immunoSEQ multiplex PCR, lists solely in-frame clones and lacks some. The repertoire has about 98,000 clones, about 90% of them found once; the top ten carry approximately 6.3%. Sequencing used PBMCs. The receptors shown here come from a young man in good health and CMV-seropositive.

This rearrangement joins TRBV9 to TRBJ1-2; D remains ambiguous. The CDR3 contains 13 residues. The ends were cut back, 1 base at V and 2 bases at J, with 6 bases in the middle. The germline gives CDR1 SGDLS, CDR2 YYNGEE. CDR3: CASSVNPNYGYTF. CDR3 nucleotide sequence: TGTGCCAGCAGCGTAAATCCAAACTATGGCTACACCTTC.

The chain carries TRBV9 and TRBJ1-3, with TRBD1 matching over 8 bases. V lost 2 bases, J lost 3 bases, and 4 bases stayed unmatched. There are 15 residues in the CDR3. CDR1 and CDR2 (germline): SGDLS, YYNGEE. CDR3 nucleotide sequence: TGTGCCAGCAGCGTTTCAGGGGGCTTTGGAAACACCATATATTTT. Residues: CASSVSGGFGNTIYF.

The chain recombines TRBV2 with TRBJ2-3; TRBD2 aligns across 8 bases. With 8 bases clipped from V and 5 bases from J, the junction kept 6 bases outside the gene matches. The CDR3 is 13 residues long. Germline CDR1 reads SNHLY; CDR2 reads FYNNEI. The CDR3 sequence: CASERERIDTQYF. For the CDR3, the DNA is TGTGCCAGCGAGCGGGAGAGGATAGATACGCAGTATTTT. The complete variable domain, with remaining parts taken from reference TRBV2 and TRBJ2-3, reads EPEVTQTPSHQVTQMGQEVILRCVPISNHLYFYWYRQILGQKVEFLVSFYNNEISEKSEIFDDQFSVERPDGSNFTLKIRSTKLEDSAMYFCASERERIDTQYFGPGTRLTVL.

This chain joins TRBV6-5 and TRBJ1-1; TRBD1 aligns across 7 bases. Trimming removed 4 bases from V and 4 bases from J; junction bases left unmatched: 9. This CDR3 comprises 15 residues. CDR1 and CDR2 from the germline V gene are MNHEY and SVGAGI. The CDR3 sequence: CASSFGTADLTEAFF. CDR3 nucleotides: TGTGCCAGCAGTTTCGGGACAGCGGATCTCACTGAAGCTTTCTTT.

The CDR3 DNA is TGTGCCTCCTGGGGGGGGACACTCAGCACAGATACGCAGTATTTT. Amino acid sequence: CASWGGTLSTDTQYF. This chain connects TRBV2 to TRBJ2-3; tentatively, D is TRBD2 (7 bases). CDR1 is SNHLY, CDR2 FYNNEI, per germline. The CDR3 is made up of 15 amino acids. The V and J ends lost 11 bases and 0 bases respectively, with 18 bases between them.

The J gene is TRBJ2-7, the V gene TRBV11-2; 7 positions match TRBD1. Germline CDR1 and CDR2: SGHAT and FQNNGV. The CDR3 sequence is 14 residues long. Trimming cost V 5 bases and J 1 base; bases outside gene matches: 5. CDR3 residues: CASSEQGISYEQYF. Here the CDR3 DNA reads TGTGCCAGCAGCGAACAGGGGATTTCCTACGAGCAGTACTTC.

CDR3 bases: TGTGCCAGCTCACCACCTTCCCTAGTATCCGGGGAGCTGTTTTTT. Amino acid sequence: CASSPPSLVSGELFF. The V and J genes are TRBV18 and TRBJ2-2; D gene unclear. Germline V gene sequence: CDR1 KGHSH, CDR2 LQKENI. The CDR3 contains 15 residues. V shed 0 bases and J shed 6 bases, with 11 bases lying between them.

The gene calls are TRBV6-1 and TRBJ2-7; D is uncertain. The V and J ends lost 7 bases and 6 bases respectively, with 13 bases between them. The CDR3 length is 12 residues. Germline CDR1 reads MNHNS; CDR2 reads SASEGT. This CDR3 reads CASIFTVGEQYF. The CDR3 DNA sequence: TGTGCCAGCATATTCACGGTCGGCGAGCAGTACTTC.